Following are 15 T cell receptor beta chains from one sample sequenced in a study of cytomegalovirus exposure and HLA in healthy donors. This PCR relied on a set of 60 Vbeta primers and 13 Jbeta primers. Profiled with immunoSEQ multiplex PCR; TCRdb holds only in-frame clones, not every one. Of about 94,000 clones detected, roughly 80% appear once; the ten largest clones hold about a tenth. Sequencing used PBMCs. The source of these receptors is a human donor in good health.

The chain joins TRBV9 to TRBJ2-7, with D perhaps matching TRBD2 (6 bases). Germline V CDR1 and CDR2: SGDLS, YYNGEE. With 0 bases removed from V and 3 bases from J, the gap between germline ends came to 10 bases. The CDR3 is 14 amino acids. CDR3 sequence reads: CASSVAGRGYEQYF. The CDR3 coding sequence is TGTGCCAGCAGCGTAGCAGGGCGGGGCTACGAGCAGTACTTC.

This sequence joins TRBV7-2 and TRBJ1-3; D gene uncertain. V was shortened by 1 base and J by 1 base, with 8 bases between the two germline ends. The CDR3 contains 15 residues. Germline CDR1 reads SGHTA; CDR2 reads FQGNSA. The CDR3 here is CASSLGVRSGNTIYF. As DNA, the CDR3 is TGTGCCAGCAGCTTAGGAGTCAGGTCTGGAAACACCATATATTTT.

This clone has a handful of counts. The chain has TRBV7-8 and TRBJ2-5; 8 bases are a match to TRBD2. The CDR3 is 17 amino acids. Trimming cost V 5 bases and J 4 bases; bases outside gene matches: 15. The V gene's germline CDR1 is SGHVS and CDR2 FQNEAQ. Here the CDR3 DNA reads TGTGCCAGCAGCACACCTGGGGGCGGGAGGACTCGAGAGACCCAGTACTTC. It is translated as CASSTPGGGRTRETQYF.

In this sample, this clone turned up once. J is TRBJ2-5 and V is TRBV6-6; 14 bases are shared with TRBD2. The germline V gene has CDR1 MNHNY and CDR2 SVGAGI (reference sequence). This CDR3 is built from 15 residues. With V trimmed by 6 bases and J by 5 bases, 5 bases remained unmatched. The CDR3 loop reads CASRRLAGGSETQYF. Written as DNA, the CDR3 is TGTGCCAGCAGGAGACTAGCGGGAGGGAGCGAGACCCAGTACTTC.

This CDR3 is CASSLAREAQETQYF. The CDR3 coding sequence is TGCGCCAGCAGCTTGGCCAGGGAGGCCCAAGAGACCCAGTACTTC. The V call is TRBV5-1, the J call TRBJ2-5; D might be TRBD2 (6 bases). CDR1 and CDR2 (germline): SGHRS, YFSETQ. V was trimmed by 0 bases and J by 1 base, leaving 10 bases between them. The CDR3 covers 15 residues. Full variable domain (outside the CDR3, taken from reference TRBV5-1 and TRBJ2-5): KAGVTQTPRYLIKTRGQQVTLSCSPISGHRSVSWYQQTPGQGLQFLFEYFSETQRNKGNFPGRFSGRQFSNSRSEMNVSTLELGDSALYLCASSLAREAQETQYFGPGTRLLVL.

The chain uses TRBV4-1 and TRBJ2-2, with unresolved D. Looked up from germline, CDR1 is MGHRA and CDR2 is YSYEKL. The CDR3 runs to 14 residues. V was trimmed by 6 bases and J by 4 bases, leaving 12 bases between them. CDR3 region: CASRRPEITGELFF. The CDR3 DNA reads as TGCGCCAGCAGGAGGCCAGAAATCACCGGGGAGCTGTTTTTT.

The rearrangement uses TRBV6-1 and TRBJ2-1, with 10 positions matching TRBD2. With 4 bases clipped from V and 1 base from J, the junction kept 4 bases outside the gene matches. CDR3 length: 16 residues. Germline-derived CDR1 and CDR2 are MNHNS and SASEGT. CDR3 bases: TGTGCCAGCAGTGCCTCAGCGGGAGGGTCCTACAATGAGCAGTTCTTC. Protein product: CASSASAGGSYNEQFF.

In DNA form, the CDR3 reads TGTGCCAGCAGCTTAGATCAGGGCGGGGGAACGGATACGCAGTATTTT. Its protein is CASSLDQGGGTDTQYF. This rearrangement joins TRBV11-3 to TRBJ2-3; 7 nucleotides line up with TRBD2. The CDR3 runs to 16 residues. The J segment lost 6 bases and the V segment lost 0 bases, leaving 9 bases of the junction unmatched. Germline CDR1 and CDR2: SGHNT and YENEEA.

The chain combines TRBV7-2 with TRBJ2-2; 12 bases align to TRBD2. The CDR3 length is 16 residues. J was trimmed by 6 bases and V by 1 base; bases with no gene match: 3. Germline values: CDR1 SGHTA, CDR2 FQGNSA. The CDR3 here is CASSLGPSGGAGELFF. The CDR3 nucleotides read TGTGCCAGCAGCTTAGGTCCTAGCGGGGGGGCCGGGGAGCTGTTTTTT.

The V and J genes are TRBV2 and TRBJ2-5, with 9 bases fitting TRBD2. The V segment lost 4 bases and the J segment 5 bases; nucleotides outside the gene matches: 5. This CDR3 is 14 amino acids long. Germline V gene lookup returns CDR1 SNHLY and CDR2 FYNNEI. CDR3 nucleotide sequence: TGTGCCAGCAGTGCGACTAGCGGTCCCGAGACCCAGTACTTC. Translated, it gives CASSATSGPETQYF.

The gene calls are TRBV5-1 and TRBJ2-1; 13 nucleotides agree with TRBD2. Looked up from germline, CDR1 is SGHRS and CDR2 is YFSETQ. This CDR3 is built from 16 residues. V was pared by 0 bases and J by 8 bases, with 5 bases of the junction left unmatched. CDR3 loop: CASSLGGTSGIDEQFF. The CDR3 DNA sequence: TGCGCCAGCAGCTTGGGCGGGACTAGCGGGATCGATGAGCAGTTCTTC.

As DNA, the CDR3 is TGTGCCAGCAGCTTGCCCGACAGTCCAACTAATGAAAAACTGTTTTTT. This encodes CASSLPDSPTNEKLFF. The chain has TRBV5-5 and TRBJ1-4; a weak D match, TRBD1 (5 bases). Trimming took 1 base from V and 0 from J, leaving 10 bases between them. Looked up from germline, CDR1 is SGHKS and CDR2 is YYEKEE (reference sequence). The CDR3 runs to 16 residues.

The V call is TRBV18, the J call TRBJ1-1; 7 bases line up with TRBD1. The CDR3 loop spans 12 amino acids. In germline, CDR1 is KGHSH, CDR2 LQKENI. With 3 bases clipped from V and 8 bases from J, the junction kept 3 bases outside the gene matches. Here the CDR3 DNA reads TGTGCCAGCTCACCCAAGACAGGGGAAGCTTTCTTT. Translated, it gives CASSPKTGEAFF.

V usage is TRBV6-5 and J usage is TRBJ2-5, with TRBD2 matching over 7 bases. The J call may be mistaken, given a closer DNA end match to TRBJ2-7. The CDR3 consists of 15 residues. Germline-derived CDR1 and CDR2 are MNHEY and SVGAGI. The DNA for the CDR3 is TGTGCCAGCAGCTCCCGGGGGGAGAGCTCCTACGAGCAGTACTTC. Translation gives CASSSRGESSYEQYF.

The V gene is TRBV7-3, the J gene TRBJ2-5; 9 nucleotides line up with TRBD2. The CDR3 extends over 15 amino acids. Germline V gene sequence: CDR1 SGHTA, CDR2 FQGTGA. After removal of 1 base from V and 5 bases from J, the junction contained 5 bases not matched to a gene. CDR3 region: CASSLNSGGLETQYF. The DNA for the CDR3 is TGTGCCAGCAGCTTAAACAGCGGGGGGCTCGAGACCCAGTACTTC.